A selection of T cell receptor beta chains follows, all from one sample in a study of cytomegalovirus exposure and HLA in healthy donors. Here immunoSEQ multiplex PCR was the method, and the copy in TCRdb shows in-frame clones only, minus some. Of about 57,000 clones listed, roughly 90% were seen once; the top ten hold around 1.3%. The sequenced sample consisted of PBMCs. Every receptor here comes from a woman between 18 and 29 years old in good health and CMV-seronegative. Both conserved end residues are part of each CDR3. D genes are given only for firm matches. Rows give clone size only sometimes, using once, few, many, or a class for an expanded clone.

d_gene	v_gene	abundance	j_gene	CDR3aa	CDR3nt
TRBD2	TRBV15	.	TRBJ2-4	CATRRERGGRGKNIQYF	TGTGCCACCCGGAGGGAGCGGGGGGGCCGGGGCAAAAACATTCAGTACTTC
TRBD2	TRBV6-6	.	TRBJ2-7	CASSPFRGGYEQYF	TGTGCCAGCAGTCCCTTCCGGGGGGGGTACGAGCAGTACTTC
.	TRBV6-6	once	TRBJ2-7	CASSRQGTPEQYF	TGTGCCAGCAGTCGACAAGGGACTCCGGAGCAGTACTTC
.	TRBV6-5	.	TRBJ1-2	CASSYYNAGHYGYTF	TGTGCCAGCAGTTACTACAATGCAGGGCACTATGGCTACACCTTC
.	TRBV5-1	.	TRBJ1-2	CASSLEQGPSYGYTF	TGCGCCAGCAGCTTGGAACAGGGCCCCAGCTATGGCTACACCTTC
TRBD1	TRBV4-1	.	TRBJ2-1	CASSQAGTEYNEQFF	TGCGCCAGCAGCCAAGCCGGGACAGAGTACAATGAGCAGTTCTTC
TRBD1	TRBV6-6	.	TRBJ2-7	CASSYQGAYEQYF	TGTGCCAGCAGTTACCAGGGGGCCTACGAGCAGTACTTC
TRBD2	TRBV29-1	few	TRBJ2-5	CSVLAGVGETQYF	TGCAGCGTTCTAGCGGGAGTAGGGGAGACCCAGTACTTC
TRBD2	TRBV5-4	.	TRBJ2-2	CASSLTSGGAGELFF	TGTGCCAGCAGCTTGACTAGCGGGGGGGCCGGGGAGCTGTTTTTT
.	TRBV19	.	TRBJ1-5	CASSPLDQQPQHF	TGTGCCAGTAGTCCCCTAGACCAGCAGCCCCAGCATTTT
.	TRBV28	once	TRBJ1-1	CASSPGHRTEAFF	TGTGCCAGCAGTCCGGGACACCGCACTGAAGCTTTCTTT
TRBD1	TRBV15	.	TRBJ1-4	CATSNGGQGAEKLFF	TGTGCCACCAGCAACGGGGGACAGGGGGCTGAAAAACTGTTTTTT
TRBD2	TRBV7-2	.	TRBJ2-2	CASSGGWGELFF	TGTGCCTCTAGCGGGGGTTGGGGGGAGCTGTTTTTT
.	TRBV4-1	.	TRBJ1-1	CASSPGGLRGNTEAFF	TGCGCCAGCAGCCCAGGAGGACTCCGCGGCAACACTGAAGCTTTCTTT
.	TRBV7-9	.	TRBJ1-1	CASSLARASEGPFF	TGTGCCAGCAGCTTAGCCAGGGCATCGGAGGGACCTTTCTTT
.	TRBV27	.	TRBJ2-5	CASRNRETQYF	TGTGCCAGCAGGAACCGGGAGACCCAGTACTTC
TRBD1	TRBV27	.	TRBJ1-1	CASLGTDYGAFF	TGTGCCAGCCTCGGGACAGACTATGGAGCTTTCTTT
.	TRBV12-2	.	TRBJ2-7	CASRLEGSGGGSSYEQYF	TGTGCAAGTCGCTTAGAAGGCTCGGGGGGAGGGAGCTCCTACGAGCAGTACTTC
TRBD2	TRBV11-2	.	TRBJ2-7	CASSRGFAGLYEQYF	TGTGCCAGCAGCCGGGGATTTGCGGGACTATACGAGCAGTACTTC
TRBD2	TRBV10-3	.	TRBJ2-7	CAIRSSGGTYEQYF	TGTGCCATCAGGTCTAGCGGGGGGACCTACGAGCAGTACTTC
.	TRBV10-3	.	TRBJ2-1	CAITGEPSSYNEQFF	TGTGCCATCACAGGGGAACCGAGCTCCTACAATGAGCAGTTCTTC
.	TRBV18	few	TRBJ2-5	CASSPQAEETQYF	TGTGCCAGCTCACCGCAAGCCGAAGAGACCCAGTACTTC
TRBD1	TRBV4-2	.	TRBJ1-5	CASSQVGDRNQPQHF	TGTGCCAGCAGCCAAGTGGGGGACAGAAATCAGCCCCAGCATTTT
TRBD2	TRBV11-2	.	TRBJ2-7	CASSSLGATGRAIYEQYF	TGTGCCAGCAGCTCACTAGGGGCGACCGGGAGGGCCATCTACGAGCAGTACTTC
TRBD1	TRBV11-2	.	TRBJ1-4	CASSSRDRVEKLFF	TGTGCCAGCAGCAGCCGGGACAGGGTTGAAAAACTGTTTTTT
TRBD2	TRBV5-1	.	TRBJ2-5	CASSLRRGQETQYF	TGCGCCAGCAGCTTGAGGCGGGGGCAAGAGACCCAGTACTTC
.	TRBV2	.	TRBJ1-2	CASSSHNYGYTF	TGTGCCAGCAGTAGCCATAACTATGGCTACACCTTC
TRBD2	TRBV10-3	.	TRBJ2-5	CAISDPTSGRVKTQYF	TGTGCCATCAGTGACCCCACTAGCGGGAGGGTCAAGACCCAGTACTTC
.	TRBV7-6	once	TRBJ2-1	CASSLEGDFNNEQFF	TGTGCCAGCAGCTTAGAAGGCGACTTTAACAATGAGCAGTTCTTC
.	TRBV10-2	few	TRBJ2-1	CASSDVQGGREKQFF	TGCGCCAGCAGCGATGTACAGGGAGGGCGGGAGAAACAGTTCTTC
.	TRBV19	.	TRBJ1-1	CASSIYLRGTEAFF	TGTGCCAGTAGTATTTACCTCCGGGGCACTGAAGCTTTCTTT
TRBD1	TRBV2	.	TRBJ1-2	CASREGQGGNGYTF	TGTGCCAGCAGGGAGGGACAGGGAGGAAATGGCTACACCTTC
TRBD1	TRBV29-1	.	TRBJ2-2	CSGGQGSTGELFF	TGCAGCGGTGGACAGGGGAGCACCGGGGAGCTGTTTTTT
.	TRBV30	.	TRBJ1-5	CAWTDRDNQPQHF	TGTGCCTGGACAGACCGGGACAATCAGCCCCAGCATTTT
TRBD1	TRBV28	.	TRBJ2-5	CASSPLFPSDRGRVETQYF	TGTGCCAGCAGCCCCTTATTCCCCTCGGACAGGGGGCGGGTAGAGACCCAGTACTTC
TRBD2	TRBV9	once	TRBJ2-1	CASSEIAGRLNEQFF	TGTGCCAGCAGCGAGATAGCGGGGAGGCTTAATGAGCAGTTCTTC
TRBD1	TRBV28	.	TRBJ2-6	CASRARQGTYSGANVLTF	TGTGCCAGCAGGGCCAGACAGGGGACATACTCTGGGGCCAACGTCCTGACTTTC
.	TRBV27	.	TRBJ2-7	CASSLSRLPYEQYF	TGTGCCAGCAGTTTATCACGACTACCCTACGAGCAGTACTTC
TRBD1	TRBV28	.	TRBJ2-7	CASSPSRGQGFYEQYF	TGTGCCAGCAGTCCCTCGCGGGGACAGGGATTCTACGAGCAGTACTTC
.	TRBV6-1	.	TRBJ1-4	CASRFRDTEKLFF	TGTGCCAGCAGGTTCCGGGACACAGAAAAACTGTTTTTT
.	TRBV28	.	TRBJ2-1	CASSLSARRRHEQFF	TGTGCCAGCAGTTTATCGGCCCGGCGGCGTCATGAGCAGTTCTTC
.	TRBV14	.	TRBJ2-3	CASSPSLLSTDTQYF	TGTGCCAGCAGCCCGTCCCTTTTGAGCACAGATACGCAGTATTTT
TRBD1	TRBV13	.	TRBJ1-2	CASTGQGLGDYGYTF	TGTGCCAGCACGGGACAGGGACTCGGGGACTATGGCTACACCTTC
TRBD1	TRBV7-6	.	TRBJ1-1	CASRSPWTGGEAFF	TGTGCCAGCAGAAGCCCCTGGACAGGCGGGGAAGCTTTCTTT
TRBD1	TRBV6-5	.	TRBJ1-1	CASSPQGANTEAFF	TGTGCCAGCAGCCCGCAGGGGGCGAACACTGAAGCTTTCTTT
TRBD2	TRBV2	.	TRBJ2-3	CASSDSGRAKDTQYF	TGTGCCAGCAGTGACTCGGGGAGGGCCAAAGATACGCAGTATTTT
TRBD1	TRBV6-1	.	TRBJ2-3	CASGRTGGIDTQYF	TGTGCCAGCGGCCGGACAGGGGGGATAGATACGCAGTATTTT
.	TRBV4-1	.	TRBJ1-2	CASSQGQHNYGYTF	TGCGCCAGCAGCCAAGGACAGCACAACTATGGCTACACCTTC
.	TRBV27	.	TRBJ2-3	CASSFERTSTDTQYF	TGTGCCAGCAGTTTTGAACGGACTAGCACAGATACGCAGTATTTT